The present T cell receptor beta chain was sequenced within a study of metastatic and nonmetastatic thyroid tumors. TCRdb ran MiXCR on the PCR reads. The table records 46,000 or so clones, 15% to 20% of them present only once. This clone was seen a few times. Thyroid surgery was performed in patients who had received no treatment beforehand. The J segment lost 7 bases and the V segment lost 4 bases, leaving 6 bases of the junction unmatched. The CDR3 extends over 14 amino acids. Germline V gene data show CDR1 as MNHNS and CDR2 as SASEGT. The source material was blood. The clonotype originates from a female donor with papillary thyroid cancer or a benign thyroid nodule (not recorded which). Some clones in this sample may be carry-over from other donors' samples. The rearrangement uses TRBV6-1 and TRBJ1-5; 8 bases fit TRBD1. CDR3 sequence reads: CASSVTGGRQPQHF. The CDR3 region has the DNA TGTGCCAGCAGTGTTACAGGGGGTCGACAGCCCCAGCATTTT.